Presented here are 16 T cell receptor beta chains from one specimen sequenced in a study of blood T cell repertoires in COVID-19. Assay: immunoSEQ multiplex PCR; the TCRdb copy retains only in-frame clones and omits some. The sample records approximately 100,000 clones, approximately 82% being singletons. The sample taken for sequencing was peripheral blood. These receptors all stem from a man aged 55 to 70 with acute or convalescent COVID-19.

The DNA for the CDR3 is TGTGCCACCAGCAATTCGGGTGACTTTAGTGAAAAACTGTTTTTT. Its protein is CATSNSGDFSEKLFF. The chain is built from TRBV15 and TRBJ1-4, with unresolved D. The germline gives CDR1 LNHNV, CDR2 YYDKDF (reference sequence). V was clipped by 4 bases and J by 7 bases, with 16 bases between them. This CDR3 spans 15 amino acids.

The chain has TRBV6-2 or TRBV6-3 and TRBJ1-5, with D unclear. V shed 0 bases and J shed 9 bases, with 6 bases lying between them. The CDR3 extends over 12 amino acids. Germline loops: CDR1 MNHEY, CDR2 SVGEGT. The DNA for the CDR3 is TGTGCCAGCAGTTACTCACGGGTGCCCCAGCATTTT. Translation gives CASSYSRVPQHF.

This clone came up a few times. The chain combines TRBV13 with TRBJ1-1; D remains unclear. This CDR3 comprises 13 residues. The germline CDR1 and CDR2 sequences are PRHDT and FYEKMQ (reference sequence). The ends were cut back, 11 bases at V and 0 bases at J, with 13 bases in the middle. Written as DNA, the CDR3 is TGTGCCTCCGGAGGAGAGATGAACACTGAAGCTTTCTTT. Translation: CASGGEMNTEAFF.

The V gene is TRBV28, the J gene TRBJ1-4, with 7 nucleotides matching TRBD1. V trimming: 9 bases; J trimming: 8 bases; junction bases outside the gene matches: 15. Germline CDR1 and CDR2: MDHEN and SYDVKM. This CDR3 spans 15 amino acids. This CDR3 is CASQKGGSLQEKLFF. CDR3 sequence (DNA): TGTGCCAGTCAAAAAGGGGGCAGTCTTCAGGAAAAACTGTTTTTT.

This chain joins TRBV28 and TRBJ1-6; D is unresolved. The germline V gene encodes CDR1 MDHEN and CDR2 SYDVKM. CDR3 length equals 17 residues. V shed 6 bases and J shed 7 bases, with 22 bases lying between them. CDR3 sequence (DNA): TGTGCCAGCAGCCAAAGAGTTCCGGGGTTGGGGAATTCACCCCTCCACTTT. Translation: CASSQRVPGLGNSPLHF.

This clone was seen just once. The rearrangement links TRBV2 to TRBJ2-7; tentative D call: TRBD1 (5 bases). The CDR3 loop spans 11 amino acids. Germline V gene data show CDR1 as SNHLY and CDR2 as FYNNEI. The ends were cut back, 10 bases at V and 3 bases at J, with 10 bases in the middle. The CDR3 sequence: CANLQGYEQYF. CDR3 sequence (DNA): TGTGCCAACCTTCAGGGCTACGAGCAGTACTTC.

This chain links TRBV5-1 with TRBJ1-5; TRBD1 might be the D (5 bases). Trimming removed 0 bases at V and 1 base at J, with 5 bases between. The CDR3 has 14 residues. Per the germline V gene, CDR1 is SGHRS and CDR2 is YFSETQ. The CDR3 sequence: CASSLEGSNQPQHF. CDR3 DNA: TGCGCCAGCAGCTTGGAGGGGAGCAATCAGCCCCAGCATTTT.

The chain recombines TRBV5-6 with TRBJ1-2, with a possible D match to TRBD1 (6 bases). The CDR3 loop spans 14 amino acids. Trimming shortened V by 7 bases and J by 4 bases, and 17 bases separated the two germline ends. CDR1 and CDR2 (germline): SGHDT, YYEEEE. As DNA, the CDR3 is TGTGCCAGCCTTTATAGGGGGTTTCGCTATGGCTACACCTTC. Translating it yields CASLYRGFRYGYTF.

This chain uses TRBV25-1 with TRBJ2-2; D is ambiguous. CDR1 MGHDK and CDR2 SYGVNS come from the germline V gene. The CDR3 has 13 residues. Trimming stripped 5 bases from V and 4 bases from J, with 8 bases between. The CDR3 spells CASSPRSTGELFF. The CDR3 DNA reads TGTGCCAGCAGTCCTAGGAGCACCGGGGAGCTGTTTTTT.

This rearrangement joins TRBV7-2 to TRBJ2-3, with TRBD1 matching over 7 bases. Germline V gene sequence: CDR1 SGHTA, CDR2 FQGNSA. CDR3 length equals 15 residues. Germline trimming cut 1 base from V and 1 base from J; bases unmatched to any gene: 2. The CDR3, as DNA: TGTGCCAGCAGCTTAGGGGGACAGCGCACAGATACGCAGTATTTT. Translating it yields CASSLGGQRTDTQYF.

The chain links TRBV7-2 to TRBJ1-1; D ambiguous. Trimming left V 2 bases short and J 1 base short, with 5 bases between. This CDR3 is 13 amino acids long. Germline assignment: CDR1 SGHTA and CDR2 FQGNSA. The CDR3 sequence is CASSLRQNTEAFF. As DNA, the CDR3 is TGTGCCAGCAGCTTAAGACAGAACACTGAAGCTTTCTTT.

The rearrangement links TRBV6-2 or TRBV6-3 to TRBJ2-5, with D perhaps matching TRBD1 (6 bases). V was trimmed by 2 bases and J by 2 bases, leaving 12 bases between them. The CDR3 covers 15 residues. CDR1 is MNHEY, CDR2 SVGEGT, per germline. CDR3 sequence reads: CASSYRTVPQETQYF. The CDR3 DNA sequence: TGTGCCAGCAGTTACAGGACAGTTCCGCAAGAGACCCAGTACTTC.

V is TRBV29-1 and J is TRBJ2-7, with 10 bases lining up with TRBD1. V gave up 6 bases and J gave up 2 bases; unmatched junction bases: 7. The germline V gene has CDR1 SQVTM and CDR2 ANQGSEA. The CDR3 has 14 amino acids. The CDR3 bases are TGCAGCGTACTTCGCGACAGGGGGCCCTACGAGCAGTACTTC. It is translated as CSVLRDRGPYEQYF.

This clone appeared once. The chain's CDR3 is CASSYTGQINSPLHF. CDR3 DNA: TGTGCCAGCAGTTACACCGGACAGATTAATTCACCCCTCCACTTT. V is TRBV6-2 or TRBV6-3 and J is TRBJ1-6; a possible D gene is TRBD1 (6 bases). Trimming took off 2 bases at V and 6 bases at J, with 11 bases between the two ends. CDR3 size: 15 residues. CDR1 MNHEY and CDR2 SVGEGT come from the germline V gene.

The chain carries TRBV18 and TRBJ1-1; D remains ambiguous. This CDR3 spans 16 amino acids. The germline CDR1 and CDR2 sequences are KGHSH and LQKENI. V was trimmed by 3 bases and J by 4 bases, leaving 18 bases between them. The CDR3 sequence: CASSPATPTAGTEAFF. The CDR3 DNA reads TGTGCCAGCTCACCGGCGACTCCTACCGCGGGCACTGAAGCTTTCTTT.

CDR3 bases: TGTGCCAGCAGTGTAGGGGGAACAGGGAATGAGCAGTTCTTC. Amino acid sequence: CASSVGGTGNEQFF. This chain connects TRBV6-4 to TRBJ2-1, with D perhaps matching TRBD1 (6 bases). V shed 4 bases and J shed 7 bases, with 14 bases lying between them. CDR3 size: 14 residues. Looked up from germline, CDR1 is MRHNA and CDR2 is SNTAGT.